The 10 T cell receptor beta chains reported below all come from one sample, sequenced in a study of T cell responses to AZD1222 COVID-19 vaccine. Generated by immunoSEQ multiplex PCR, the TCRdb table keeps only in-frame clones and is missing some. The sample lists some 150,000 clones, approximately 88% occurring once. Here the sequenced sample was peripheral blood, taken on day 0 of AZD1222 vaccination. All receptors derive from an adult in good health.

V is TRBV14 and J is TRBJ2-7, with 8 nucleotides matching TRBD2. The J segment lost 6 bases and the V segment lost 3 bases, leaving 4 bases of the junction unmatched. The length of the CDR3 is 13 residues. CDR1 SGHDN and CDR2 FVKESK come from the germline V gene. The CDR3 here is CASSQGLVLEQYF. For the CDR3, the DNA is TGTGCCAGCAGCCAGGGACTAGTTCTCGAGCAGTACTTC. Together with reference TRBV14 and TRBJ2-7, the CDR3 gives the full variable domain: EAGVTQFPSHSVIEKGQTVTLRCDPISGHDNLYWYRRVMGKEIKFLLHFVKESKQDESGMPNNRFLAERTGGTYSTLKVQPAELEDSGVYFCASSQGLVLEQYFGPGTRLTVT.

This clone has a handful of counts. This sequence joins TRBV5-1 and TRBJ2-2; no clear D gene. Per the germline V gene, CDR1 is SGHRS and CDR2 is YFSETQ. V lost 3 bases and J 4 bases, leaving 7 bases between the germline ends. The CDR3 is 13 residues long. CDR3 in amino acids: CASSSTPTGELFF. The DNA of the CDR3 is TGCGCCAGCAGCTCCACCCCCACCGGGGAGCTGTTTTTT. The variable domain in full, completed from reference TRBV5-1 and TRBJ2-2, reads KAGVTQTPRYLIKTRGQQVTLSCSPISGHRSVSWYQQTPGQGLQFLFEYFSETQRNKGNFPGRFSGRQFSNSRSEMNVSTLELGDSALYLCASSSTPTGELFFGEGSRLTVL.

The rearrangement joins TRBV28 to TRBJ2-7, with a weak D call TRBD2 (5 bases). V was clipped by 5 bases and J by 5 bases, with 7 bases between them. Germline V CDR1 and CDR2: MDHEN, SYDVKM. This CDR3 contains 11 residues. The CDR3 region has the DNA TGTGCCAGCAGTCGGAGGCACGAGCAGTACTTC. It encodes CASSRRHEQYF.

The rearrangement uses TRBV7-8 and TRBJ1-1; 8 nucleotides align to TRBD1. The junction had 6 bases not matched to a gene; V was cut back by 2 bases and J by 4 bases. From germline, CDR1 is SGHVS and CDR2 FQNEAQ. This CDR3 contains 15 residues. CDR3 coding DNA: TGTGCCAGCAGCTTAATCCAGGGGGCGAGCACTGAAGCTTTCTTT. Translating gives CASSLIQGASTEAFF.

The chain links TRBV28 to TRBJ1-1; the match to TRBD1 covers 9 bases. CDR1 and CDR2 (germline): MDHEN, SYDVKM. The CDR3 length is 15 residues. V was pared by 5 bases and J by 1 base, with 5 bases of the junction left unmatched. The CDR3 DNA follows: TGTGCCAGCAGTCCAACGACAGGGGGGAACACTGAAGCTTTCTTT. It yields the protein CASSPTTGGNTEAFF.

Comment on this clone: The junction differs from germline at one of its ends, possibly a read error. The chain recombines TRBV28 with TRBJ1-1; no reliable D call. The CDR3 is made up of 15 amino acids. From germline, CDR1 is MDHEN and CDR2 SYDVKM. As DNA, the CDR3 is TGTGCCAGCAGGCCACCCACCTTGGGGAACACTGAAGCTTCCTTT. Residues: CASRPPTLGNTEASF. Looking up the rest from reference TRBV28 and TRBJ1-1 gives the full variable domain: DVKVTQSSRYLVKRTGEKVFLECVQDMDHENMFWYRQDPGLGLRLIYFSYDVKMKEKGDIPEGYSVSREKKERFSLILESASTNQTSMYLCASRPPTLGNTEASFGQGTRLTVV.

The chain links TRBV24-1 to TRBJ1-2, with 7 bases identical to TRBD1. V was pared by 6 bases and J by 4 bases, with 10 bases of the junction left unmatched. The CDR3 consists of 15 residues. CDR1 and CDR2 (germline): KGHDR, SFDVKD. DNA for the CDR3: TGTGCCACCAGTCGCCCGGGACAGCACGCCTATGGCTACACCTTC. Translation gives CATSRPGQHAYGYTF.

This clone was detected a few times. The chain recombines TRBV7-8 with TRBJ1-1; the D gene is possibly TRBD1 (6 bases). Trimming left V 7 bases short and J 3 bases short, with 15 bases between. Germline CDR1 and CDR2: SGHVS and FQNEAQ. The CDR3 length is 14 residues. The CDR3 spells CASKTTRGDTEAFF. CDR3 in DNA: TGTGCCAGCAAGACCACAAGGGGGGACACTGAAGCTTTCTTT. The full variable domain, in which reference TRBV7-8 and TRBJ1-1 provide the parts outside the CDR3, is GAGVSQSPRYKVAKRGQDVALRCDPISGHVSLFWYQQALGQGPEFLTYFQNEAQLDKSGLPSDRFFAERPEGSVSTLKIQRTQQEDSAVYLCASKTTRGDTEAFFGQGTRLTVV.

The chain has TRBV19 and TRBJ1-1, with TRBD1 as a possible D gene (5 bases). There are 15 residues in the CDR3. V was trimmed by 4 bases and J by 0 bases, leaving 12 bases between them. In germline, CDR1 is LNHDA, CDR2 SQIVND (reference sequence). CDR3 coding DNA: TGTGCCAGTAGTAGACGGTTGGACATGAACACTGAAGCTTTCTTT. Encoded protein: CASSRRLDMNTEAFF. The complete variable domain, with remaining parts taken from reference TRBV19 and TRBJ1-1, reads DGGITQSPKYLFRKEGQNVTLSCEQNLNHDAMYWYRQDPGQGLRLIYYSQIVNDFQKGDIAEGYSVSREKKESFPLTVTSAQKNPTAFYLCASSRRLDMNTEAFFGQGTRLTVV.

The V and J genes are TRBV28 and TRBJ1-5, with a possible D match to TRBD1 (5 bases). CDR3 length: 15 amino acids. With 5 bases removed from V and 3 bases from J, the gap between germline ends came to 14 bases. Per the germline V gene, CDR1 is MDHEN and CDR2 is SYDVKM. CDR3 DNA sequence: TGTGCCAGCAGTGTTCAAGGGACGGACAATCAGCCCCAGCATTTT. This translates into CASSVQGTDNQPQHF.